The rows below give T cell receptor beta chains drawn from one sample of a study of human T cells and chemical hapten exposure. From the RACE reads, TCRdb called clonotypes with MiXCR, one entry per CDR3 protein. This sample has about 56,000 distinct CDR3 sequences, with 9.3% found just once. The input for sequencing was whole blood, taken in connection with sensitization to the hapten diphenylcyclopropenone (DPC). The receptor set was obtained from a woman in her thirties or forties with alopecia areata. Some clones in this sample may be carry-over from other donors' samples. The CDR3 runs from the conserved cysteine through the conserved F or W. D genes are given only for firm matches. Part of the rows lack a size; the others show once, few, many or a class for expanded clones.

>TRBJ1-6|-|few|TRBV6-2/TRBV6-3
TGTGCCAGCACCACGCCGTATTCACCCCTCCACTTT
CASTTPYSPLHF
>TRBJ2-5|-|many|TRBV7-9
TGTGCCAGCAGCGAAATACTTCCGGGAACCCAAGAGACCCAGTACTTC
CASSEILPGTQETQYF
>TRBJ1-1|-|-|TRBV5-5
TGTGCCAGCAGCTTGTTGAAGGGCACTGAAGCTTTCTTT
CASSLLKGTEAFF
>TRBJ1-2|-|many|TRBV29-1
TGCAGCGTTGACTCTGGTTATGGCTACACCTTC
CSVDSGYGYTF
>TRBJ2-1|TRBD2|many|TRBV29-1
TGCAGCGTTGGCCCCTCTAGCGGGGGGCGGGGTGAGCAGTTCTTC
CSVGPSSGGRGEQFF
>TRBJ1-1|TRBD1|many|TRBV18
TGTGCCAGCTCATCCGGGACAGGGATGAGGGGGAACACTGAAGCTTTCTTT
CASSSGTGMRGNTEAFF
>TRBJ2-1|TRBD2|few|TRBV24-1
TGTGCCACCAGTGATTTAAGCGGGGGCAAGCAGTTCTTC
CATSDLSGGKQFF
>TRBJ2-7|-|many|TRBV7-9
TGTGCCAGCAGCTCCACCGGCGGACAAAGACTCACCTACGAGCAGTACTTC
CASSSTGGQRLTYEQYF
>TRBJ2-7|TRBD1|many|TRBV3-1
TGTGCCAGCGGCACGCACGACAGGGGCCATGGGGAGCAGTACTTC
CASGTHDRGHGEQYF
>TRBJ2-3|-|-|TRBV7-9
TGTGCCAGCAGCCCGACACCTTTACGCACAGATACGCAGTATTTT
CASSPTPLRTDTQYF
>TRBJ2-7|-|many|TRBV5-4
TGTGCCAGCAGCTTGATGGACGGGAATCCCTACGAGCAGTACTTC
CASSLMDGNPYEQYF
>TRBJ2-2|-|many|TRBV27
TGTGCCAGCAGTTTAGAGGGGTGGGGATCCGGGGAGCTGTTTTTT
CASSLEGWGSGELFF
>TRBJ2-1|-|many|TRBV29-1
TGCAGCGTTGTGCCGACCTCGAATGAGCAGTTCTTC
CSVVPTSNEQFF
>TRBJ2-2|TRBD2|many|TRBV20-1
TGCAGTGCTAGCAGGGAAAGGACTAGCGGGCGCACCGGGGAGCTGTTTTTT
CSASRERTSGRTGELFF
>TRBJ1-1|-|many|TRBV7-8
TGTGCCAGCAGCCCTGGGTCTCAAGGGCCGGACACTGAAGCTTTCTTT
CASSPGSQGPDTEAFF
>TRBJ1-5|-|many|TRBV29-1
TGCAGCGTTGCTTACGGCTGGGACCAGCCCCAGCATTTT
CSVAYGWDQPQHF
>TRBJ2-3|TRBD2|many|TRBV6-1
TGTGCCAGCAGTGCTCGCGGCGTTGGCGGGGGGTCAGATACGCAGTATTTT
CASSARGVGGGSDTQYF
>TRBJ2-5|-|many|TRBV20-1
TGCAGTGCTAGTCAAGGTCAAGAGACCCAGTACTTC
CSASQGQETQYF
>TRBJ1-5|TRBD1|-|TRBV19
TGTGCCAGCCGGACTCAGGGGGCCTACAATCAGCCCCAGCATTTT
CASRTQGAYNQPQHF
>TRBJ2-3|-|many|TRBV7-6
TGTGCCAGCAGCCTGCGCACAGATACGCAGTATTTT
CASSLRTDTQYF
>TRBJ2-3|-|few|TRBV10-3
TGTGCCATCAGTTTCCGGGACATCATGTATTTT
CAISFRDIMYF
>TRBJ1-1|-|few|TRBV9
TGTGCCAGCAGCGTAGGAATCCCAGGAAGGGCTTTCTTT
CASSVGIPGRAFF
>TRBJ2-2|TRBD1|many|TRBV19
TGTGCCAGTAGCAGCCGACAGGGACGATACACCGGGGAGCTGTTTTTT
CASSSRQGRYTGELFF
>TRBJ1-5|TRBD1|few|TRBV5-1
TGCGCCAGCAGGCCCGAGGGGGCGGATCAGCCCCAGCATTTT
CASRPEGADQPQHF
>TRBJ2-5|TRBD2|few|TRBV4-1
TGCGCCAGCAGCCACAGACTAGCGGGGGCCCAAGAGACCCAGTACTTC
CASSHRLAGAQETQYF
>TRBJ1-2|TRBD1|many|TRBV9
TGTGCCAGCAGCGCGGGACAGGCTAACTATGGCTACACCTTC
CASSAGQANYGYTF
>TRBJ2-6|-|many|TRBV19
TGTGCCAGTAGTATAAAGGGACGGAGCTCTGGGGCCAACGTCCTGACTTTC
CASSIKGRSSGANVLTF
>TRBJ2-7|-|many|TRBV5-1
TGCGCCAGCAGCTTGGAAGGGGCCTACGAGCAGTACTTC
CASSLEGAYEQYF
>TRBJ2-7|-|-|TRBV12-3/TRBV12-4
TGTGCCAGCAGTTTGGCAGAATACGAGCAGTACTTC
CASSLAEYEQYF
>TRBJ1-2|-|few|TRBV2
TGTGCCAGCTCTAGGGTTTTGGGTGGCTACACCTTC
CASSRVLGGYTF